Listed below are T cell receptor beta chains from one sample, sequenced in a study of CD8+CD57+ T cells in acquired aplastic anemia. TCRdb re-called the reads through MiXCR, storing one row per CDR3 protein. The sample includes hundreds of thousands of distinct CDR3 sequences, roughly 68% of them seen just once. What was sequenced was sorted CD4+, CD8+, or CD8+CD57+ T cells (not recorded which) from PBMCs. The receptor set was obtained from a human donor in good health, serving as a control. Both conserved end residues are part of each CDR3. The D gene is left open where the match is weak. Not every row has a clone size; where given, it reads once, few, many or a size class.

D gene	clone size	V gene	J gene	CDR3 length	CDR3 DNA	CDR3 protein
TRBD2	few	TRBV29-1	TRBJ2-1	14	TGCAGCGTGGCCGGGACTAGCTATTACAATGAGCAGTTCTTC	CSVAGTSYYNEQFF
.	few	TRBV6-5	TRBJ2-7	10	TGTGCCAGCGGCTTGGGCGAGCAGTACTTC	CASGLGEQYF
.	.	TRBV7-2	TRBJ2-3	15	TGTGCCAGCAGCGTAATGGTGCAGGGACGCCGGGAGCTGTATTTT	CASSVMVQGRRELYF
.	many	TRBV5-1	TRBJ2-5	13	TGCGCCAGCAGCTCCCAGGGGACAGAGACCCAGTACTTC	CASSSQGTETQYF
.	few	TRBV15	TRBJ2-1	16	TGTGCCACCAGCAGTCTAGTCACCCACTATAACAATGAGCAGTTCTTC	CATSSLVTHYNNEQFF
.	few	TRBV7-2	TRBJ2-7	13	TGTGCCAGCAGCTTGAGCAGGGGAGACGAGCAGTACTTC	CASSLSRGDEQYF
TRBD1	medium-sized	TRBV15	TRBJ1-6	13	TGTGCCACCCAAGGACAGGGTGAATCACCCCTCCACTTT	CATQGQGESPLHF
.	.	TRBV6-5	TRBJ1-2	14	TGTGCCAGCAGGGATGCAACTTCTAACTATGGCTACACCTTC	CASRDATSNYGYTF
.	many	TRBV12-5	TRBJ1-1	15	TGTGCTAGTGGTCCTCCTGGGACGTCGAACACTGAAGCTTTCTTT	CASGPPGTSNTEAFF
.	.	TRBV19	TRBJ2-6	11	TGTGCCAGTGACACGGGACACACTGAAGCTTTC	CASDTGHTEAF
TRBD2	few	TRBV6-1	TRBJ2-5	18	TGTGCCAGCAGTGAAGCGCTTCGGGCTAGCGGGGGGGGTGAGACCCAGTACTTC	CASSEALRASGGGETQYF
TRBD1	few	TRBV29-1	TRBJ1-2	15	TGCAGCGTTCCGGGACAGGGGACATATAACTATGGCTACACCTTC	CSVPGQGTYNYGYTF
.	.	TRBV7-6	TRBJ2-7	15	TGTGCCAGCAGATCAAGACCAGGCACAGAAACCGAGCAGTACTTC	CASRSRPGTETEQYF
TRBD1	.	TRBV12-3/TRBV12-4	TRBJ1-4	15	TGTGCCAGCAGTGCTCTAGGGGACAGGGGCGAAAAACTGTTTTTT	CASSALGDRGEKLFF
TRBD1	many	TRBV20-1	TRBJ1-2	15	TGCAGTGCCCCCGGGACAGGGGGCCGAGTTGGTGGCTACACCTTC	CSAPGTGGRVGGYTF
TRBD1	.	TRBV7-3	TRBJ1-2	18	TGTGCCAGCAGCTTAAGGTTGGGACAGGGGGCAATTTGGTATGGCTACACCTTC	CASSLRLGQGAIWYGYTF
.	many	TRBV4-3	TRBJ2-2	15	TGCGCCAGCAGCCAAGAGGGCGCTTACTCGGGGGAGCTGTTTTTT	CASSQEGAYSGELFF
.	.	TRBV5-5	TRBJ1-1	14	TGCGCCAGCAGCTGGGACCACGTGAACACTGAAGCTTTCTTT	CASSWDHVNTEAFF
TRBD1	.	TRBV20-1	TRBJ1-5	15	TGCAGTGCCGGGTTTGGGACAGGGGTTGGTCAGCCCCAGCATTTT	CSAGFGTGVGQPQHF
TRBD1	once	TRBV7-6	TRBJ1-1	15	TGTGCCACCAGCAGAGCAGGGGGTGAAATCACGCAAGCTTTCTTT	CATSRAGGEITQAFF
TRBD1	few	TRBV20-1	TRBJ1-5	15	TGCAGTGCTAGAGTTTCAGGGGGAAGCAATCAGCCCCAGCATTTT	CSARVSGGSNQPQHF
.	once	TRBV20-1	TRBJ1-3	13	TGCAGTGCTAGAGTGGACGGAAGAAACACCATGTATTTT	CSARVDGRNTMYF
.	.	TRBV7-2	TRBJ2-7	13	TGTGCCAGCAGCTTGGTCGGTTCCTGCGAGGAGTACTTC	CASSLVGSCEEYF
TRBD2	many	TRBV20-1	TRBJ2-7	14	TGCAGTGCGCCACTAGCGGGGGGGAGTTACGAGCAGTACTTC	CSAPLAGGSYEQYF
.	.	TRBV12-3/TRBV12-4	TRBJ2-3	14	TGTGCCAGCAGCTCCTCCGGGTTAGGCGATACGCAGTATTTT	CASSSSGLGDTQYF
.	.	TRBV7-2	TRBJ2-5	14	TGTGCCAGCAGCCCCACACGCGAGGGTGAGACCCAGGACTTC	CASSPTREGETQDF
TRBD1	.	TRBV7-2	TRBJ1-2	16	TGTGCCAGCAGCCAAGCGGGGACAGGGGTCAATGAGGACTACACCTTC	CASSQAGTGVNEDYTF
.	.	TRBV10-1	TRBJ2-2	14	TGTGCCATCAGTGGGGGGCCTGACACCGGGGAGCTGTTTTTT	CAISGGPDTGELFF
.	few	TRBV20-1	TRBJ1-2	14	TGCAGTGCTAGAGAATCAGGGGTTGGTGATGGCTACACCTTC	CSARESGVGDGYTF
.	.	TRBV25-1	TRBJ2-7	14	TGCGCCAGCAGCCAAGACTACGGACTCTACGAGCAGTACTTC	CASSQDYGLYEQYF
TRBD1	.	TRBV5-1	TRBJ1-4	13	TGCGCCAGCAGCTTAAACAGGGGGACGGGACTGTTTTTT	CASSLNRGTGLFF
.	.	TRBV5-1	TRBJ1-2	12	TGCGCCAGCAGACAAGATTCGGGTGGCTACACCTTC	CASRQDSGGYTF
.	.	TRBV20-1	TRBJ1-1	13	TGCAGTGCTAGGGAAACTATGAATACACAAGCTTTCTTT	CSARETMNTQAFF
.	.	TRBV7-3	TRBJ1-1	15	TGTGCCAGCAAACCACTAACAGGGCCAGACACCCAGTACTTCTTT	CASKPLTGPDTQYFF
.	.	TRBV7-9	TRBJ2-3	17	.	CASSLDWGLQFFGTQYF
.	.	TRBV4-3	TRBJ1-5	10	TGCGCTAGCATCGTCCAGCCCCAGCATTTT	CASIVQPQHF
.	.	TRBV2	TRBJ2-5	13	TGTGCCAGCAGTGAAGGGGGCTATGAGACCCAGTACTTC	CASSEGGYETQYF
.	.	TRBV10-1	TRBJ2-7	14	TGCGCCAGCAGTGATGGCGGGCGCTTTCACGAGCAGTACTTC	CASSDGGRFHEQYF
TRBD1	.	TRBV7-9	TRBJ2-7	14	TGTGCCAGCAGCCCACCGACAGGGTTCTACGAGCAGTACTTC	CASSPPTGFYEQYF
.	.	TRBV20-1	TRBJ1-1	11	TGCAGTGCTAGAGGCAGCAATCAACCCCTCTTT	CSARGSNQPLF